These 7 T cell receptor beta chains share one sample of origin, sequenced in a study of T cells in Graves' hyperthyroidism and ophthalmopathy. Amplification of TCR beta CDR3 regions was performed using RNA transcripts as template. The TCR CDR3 was amplified in a first-round RT-PCR using the HTBI primer set. A single record per CDR3 protein comes from TCRdb applying MiXCR to the multiplex PCR reads. The sample has 330,000 or so distinct CDR3 sequences, over 15% seen once. Sequencing input: blood. Receptors originate from a woman between 40 and 55 years old with Graves' ophthalmopathy.

As concerns this clonotype: One end of the junction does not line up with germline, which may come from a read error. The chain employs TRBV6-2 or TRBV6-3 and TRBJ1-1; 7 nucleotides agree with TRBD1. CDR3 length: 18 residues. CDR1 is MNHEY and CDR2 is SVGEGT in the germline V gene. CDR3 loop: CASSTTRWTGLMNTGAFF. Written as DNA, the CDR3 is TGTGCCAGCAGTACTACTCGGTGGACAGGATTGATGAACACTGGAGCTTTCTTT.

This clonotype was counted many times. This chain joins TRBV24-1 and TRBJ2-2; D might be TRBD1 (7 bases). CDR1 KGHDR and CDR2 SFDVKD come from the germline V gene. This CDR3 is 16 amino acids long. V shed 4 bases and J shed 6 bases, with 17 bases lying between them. CDR3 region: CATSDLSRGASGELFF. DNA of the CDR3: TGTGCCACCAGTGACCTCAGCAGGGGGGCCTCCGGGGAGCTGTTTTTT.

Ten or more counts support this clonotype. J is TRBJ2-3 and V is TRBV9; 7 bases match TRBD2. Looked up from germline, CDR1 is SGDLS and CDR2 is YYNGEE. Trimming cost V 0 bases and J 11 bases; bases outside gene matches: 12. CDR3 size: 15 residues. The chain's CDR3 is CASSVDGTTLTLQYF. As DNA, the CDR3 is TGTGCCAGCAGCGTAGATGGGACTACTCTGACCCTGCAGTATTTT.

The chain uses TRBV10-3 and TRBJ1-2; the D gene is possibly TRBD1 (5 bases). V lost 4 bases and J 4 bases, leaving 16 bases between the germline ends. The CDR3 has 15 amino acids. Per germline, CDR1 ENHRY and CDR2 SYGVKD. The CDR3 region is CAISAYDDSGYGYTF. CDR3 nucleotide sequence: TGTGCCATCAGTGCCTATGATGACAGTGGCTATGGCTACACCTTC.

This clonotype was counted ten times or more. The chain couples TRBV28 to TRBJ1-1, with a weak D call TRBD1 (5 bases). Germline V gives CDR1 MDHEN, CDR2 SYDVKM. Trimming cost V 3 bases and J 1 base, with 12 bases left between them. The CDR3 sequence is 15 residues long. CDR3 sequence (DNA): TGTGCCAGCAGTTTGCGGGGCGAGGGGAACACTGAAGCTTTCTTT. Amino acid sequence: CASSLRGEGNTEAFF.

This clonotype was counted between two and nine times. The J gene is TRBJ2-5, the V gene TRBV20-1; 7 nucleotides line up with TRBD2. This CDR3 region has 12 residues. The V segment lost 3 bases and the J segment 3 bases; nucleotides outside the gene matches: 1. The V gene's germline CDR1 is DFQATT and CDR2 SNEGSKA (reference sequence). The CDR3: CSARGGEETQYF. In DNA, the CDR3 is TGCAGTGCTAGGGGGGGGGAAGAGACCCAGTACTTC.

This chain links TRBV5-1 with TRBJ2-7; D remains unclear. The CDR3 has 12 residues. The germline gives CDR1 SGHRS, CDR2 YFSETQ. V was clipped by 4 bases and J by 4 bases, with 9 bases between them. The CDR3 DNA follows: TGCGCCAGCAGCGAGACATATTACGAGCAGTACTTC. It translates to CASSETYYEQYF.